This T cell receptor (beta chain) was retrieved from a study of blood T cell repertoires in COVID-19. TCRdb's table, derived via immunoSEQ multiplex PCR, lists solely in-frame clones and lacks some. Found here are approximately 150,000 clones, 65% to 85% of them singletons; the top ten hold roughly 18%. CDR1 GTSNPN and CDR2 SVGIG come from the germline V gene (reference sequence). Trimming cost V 1 base and J 9 bases; bases outside gene matches: 15. There are 17 residues in the CDR3. The chain links TRBV30 to TRBJ2-1; 10 bases are a match to TRBD2. The TCR originated in a woman aged 70 to 79 who had recovered from COVID-19. The sequencing input was peripheral blood. The CDR3 is CAWSGAGSLAGVGEQFF. CDR3 coding DNA: TGTGCCTGGAGTGGAGCCGGCAGTCTAGCGGGAGTTGGTGAGCAGTTCTTC. The whole variable domain, filled in from reference TRBV30 and TRBJ2-1, reads SQTIHQWPATLVQPVGSPLSLECTVEGTSNPNLYWYRQAAGRGLQLLFYSVGIGQISSEVPQNLSASRPQDRQFILSSKKLLLSDSGFYLCAWSGAGSLAGVGEQFFGPGTRLTVL.